Below, 20 T cell receptor beta chains from the same sample are listed, as sequenced in a study of beta chain features in type 1 diabetes. The study's findings and limits: Patients with Type 1 diabetes showed moderately but significantly shorter TCRB CDR3s in all four CD4+ subsets.

No antigen has been identified for these receptors. Of the isolated RNA, all was reverse transcribed, and so the sequenced material was expressed TCRB transcripts. Sequenced by immunoSEQ multiplex PCR; TCRdb stores in-frame clones only, minus some. The table lists approximately 600,000 clones, roughly 12% of them singletons. Sequences were obtained from naive CD4+ T cells from blood. The source of these receptors is a man aged 25 to 40 with type 1 diabetes.

V gene TRBV28 combines with J gene TRBJ2-1; the match to TRBD1 covers 7 bases. Germline V gives CDR1 MDHEN, CDR2 SYDVKM. With 5 bases clipped from V and 3 bases from J, the junction kept 4 bases outside the gene matches. The CDR3 totals 14 residues. CDR3 sequence reads: CASSPGQLYNEQFF. The DNA for the CDR3 is TGTGCCAGCAGTCCGGGACAGCTCTACAATGAGCAGTTCTTC.

The CDR3 nucleotides are TGTGCCATCAGACCCTGGGAGGATGAAAAACTGTTTTTT. Translated, it gives CAIRPWEDEKLFF. The chain carries TRBV10-3 and TRBJ1-4; D uncertain. This CDR3 is 13 amino acids long. Germline CDR1 is ENHRY and CDR2 is SYGVKD. The ends were cut back, 6 bases at V and 6 bases at J, with 11 bases in the middle.

The gene calls are TRBV19 and TRBJ2-1; 8 bases align to TRBD2. CDR1 is LNHDA and CDR2 is SQIVND in the germline V gene (reference sequence). This CDR3 is built from 13 residues. J lost 6 bases, V lost 10 bases, and 8 bases had no gene match. This CDR3 reads CATSRAGGNEQFF. The CDR3 DNA reads as TGTGCCACCTCGAGGGCGGGGGGCAATGAGCAGTTCTTC. Drawing the rest from reference TRBV19 and TRBJ2-1, the complete variable domain is DGGITQSPKYLFRKEGQNVTLSCEQNLNHDAMYWYRQDPGQGLRLIYYSQIVNDFQKGDIAEGYSVSREKKESFPLTVTSAQKNPTAFYLCATSRAGGNEQFFGPGTRLTVL.

This clone was seen a few times. The chain has TRBV29-1 and TRBJ1-3, with D hard to call. The CDR3 runs 14 residues. Germline V lookup: CDR1 SQVTM, CDR2 ANQGSEA. V lost 1 base and J 0 bases, leaving 7 bases between the germline ends. CDR3 in amino acids: CSVEVQNSGNTIYF. CDR3 coding DNA: TGCAGCGTTGAAGTCCAGAACTCTGGAAACACCATATATTTT.

This clone was seen more than once but under ten times. The CDR3 protein is CASSQSGHLNTGELFF. CDR3 bases: TGCGCCAGCAGCCAGTCGGGACACCTGAACACCGGGGAGCTGTTTTTT. This chain connects TRBV4-3 to TRBJ2-2, with D possibly being TRBD1 (6 bases). V lost 3 bases and J 1 base, leaving 12 bases between the germline ends. The CDR3 covers 16 residues. The germline V gene has CDR1 LGHNA and CDR2 YSLEER.

V gene TRBV11-3 combines with J gene TRBJ2-2, with a tentative D call TRBD1 (5 bases). The CDR3 extends over 17 amino acids. V was pared by 7 bases and J by 4 bases, with 22 bases between. CDR1 is SGHNT and CDR2 is YENEEA in the germline V gene. The CDR3 DNA sequence: TGTGCCAGCACCGAGAAAACAGGATCCAAGATCACCGGGGAGCTGTTTTTT. Its translation is CASTEKTGSKITGELFF.

The CDR3 DNA reads as TGTGCCAGCAGCCAGGGTGCTAACTATGGCTACACCTTC. It codes for CASSQGANYGYTF. The chain carries TRBV9 and TRBJ1-2; D is perhaps TRBD1 (5 bases). Germline loops: CDR1 SGDLS, CDR2 YYNGEE. This CDR3 has 13 amino acids. Between the trimmed V and J ends, which lost 4 bases and 0 bases, there was a span of 7 bases.

This clone has more than one count but fewer than ten. The chain employs TRBV29-1 and TRBJ1-2; D not certain. Trimming shortened V by 3 bases and J by 4 bases, and 9 bases separated the two germline ends. Per the germline V gene, CDR1 is SQVTM and CDR2 is ANQGSEA. This CDR3 region has 12 residues. DNA for the CDR3: TGCAGCGTTGAGTACAGCCCCTATGGCTACACCTTC. This translates into CSVEYSPYGYTF.

The genes are TRBV9 and TRBJ2-1; 11 bases align to TRBD2. With V trimmed by 4 bases and J by 4 bases, 4 bases remained unmatched. The CDR3 contains 15 residues. Germline loops: CDR1 SGDLS, CDR2 YYNGEE. CDR3 coding DNA: TGTGCCAGCAGCTATCTAGCGGGGGGATACAATGAGCAGTTCTTC. Translation: CASSYLAGGYNEQFF.

The rearrangement joins TRBV9 to TRBJ2-3; TRBD2 matches at 9 bases. V shed 2 bases and J 2 bases; nucleotides not matched to a gene: 12. The CDR3 length is 18 residues. Germline CDR1 and CDR2: SGDLS and YYNGEE. The CDR3 coding sequence is TGTGCCAGCAGCGTCCTCGAGCCCCTAGCGGGACACACAGATACGCAGTATTTT. This codes for CASSVLEPLAGHTDTQYF.

This clone came up a few times. The V and J genes are TRBV7-2 and TRBJ2-1, with D perhaps TRBD2 (5 bases). Germline CDR1 SGHTA, CDR2 FQGNSA. V was pared by 6 bases and J by 9 bases, with 21 bases between. The CDR3 extends over 15 amino acids. The CDR3 nucleotides read TGTGCCAGCAGATCCACCGGGCCTAGCCAGATTGAGCAGTTCTTC. Translated, it gives CASRSTGPSQIEQFF.

The CDR3 is CASSVEQGSVSTDTQYF. CDR3 sequence (DNA): TGTGCCAGCAGCGTAGAACAGGGGAGTGTAAGCACAGATACGCAGTATTTT. The chain links TRBV9 to TRBJ2-3, with TRBD1 matching 7 bases. The germline gives CDR1 SGDLS, CDR2 YYNGEE. This CDR3 region has 17 residues. J lost 0 bases, V lost 0 bases, and 7 bases had no gene match.

V and J are TRBV7-2 and TRBJ2-7; 7 bases are a match to TRBD1. The ends lost 3 bases at V and 2 bases at J; junction bases unmatched: 4. Germline V lookup: CDR1 SGHTA, CDR2 FQGNSA. The CDR3 has 14 amino acids. The CDR3 nucleotides are TGTGCCAGCAGCTTCGACAGGGCTACCTACGAGCAGTACTTC. This codes for CASSFDRATYEQYF.

The chain combines TRBV11-2 with TRBJ1-2, with a weak D call TRBD1 (6 bases). The CDR3 covers 15 residues. V lost 5 bases, J lost 1 base, and 14 bases lay in between. CDR1 SGHAT and CDR2 FQNNGV come from the germline V gene. CDR3 residues: CASSPGTSYNYGYTF. The CDR3 region has the DNA TGTGCCAGCAGCCCAGGGACATCCTATAACTATGGCTACACCTTC.

This clone was observed a few times. The chain recombines TRBV7-2 with TRBJ2-7; D uncertain. From germline, CDR1 is SGHTA and CDR2 FQGNSA. The V gene lost 1 base and the J gene lost 6 bases, with 10 bases spanning the gap. The CDR3 length is 13 residues. The CDR3 loop reads CASSLEVLAEQYF. As DNA, the CDR3 is TGTGCCAGCAGCTTAGAGGTTTTGGCCGAGCAGTACTTC.

The CDR3 reads CASSESSQYMNTEAFF. The DNA for the CDR3 is TGTGCCAGCAGTGAATCGAGTCAGTATATGAACACTGAAGCTTTCTTT. The chain uses TRBV2 and TRBJ1-1; D unclear. The CDR3 covers 16 residues. V lost 2 bases to trimming and J lost 0 bases, with 13 bases between them. CDR1 SNHLY and CDR2 FYNNEI come from the germline V gene.

This clone was recorded a few times. V and J are TRBV6-1 and TRBJ1-2, with a tentative D call TRBD1 (5 bases). Trimming took off 2 bases at V and 6 bases at J, with 10 bases between the two ends. The CDR3 is 13 amino acids. Germline CDR1 and CDR2: MNHNS and SASEGT. CDR3 sequence reads: CASSESGADGYTF. CDR3 DNA sequence: TGTGCCAGCAGTGAAAGTGGGGCCGATGGCTACACCTTC.

Worth noting for this clone: A read error may account for a junction end that differs from germline. The same CDR3 arises from other DNA sequences in this sample as well. DNA for the CDR3: TGCGCCAGCAGCTTAGAGATGCGGGCTGAAGCTTTCTTT. Translated: CASSLEMRAEAFF. The V call is TRBV7-9, the J call TRBJ1-1; D is uncertain. The CDR3 is 13 residues long. The germline CDR1 and CDR2 sequences are SEHNR and FQNEAQ (reference sequence).

The rearrangement joins TRBV28 to TRBJ2-2; D is possibly TRBD1 (5 bases). Germline values: CDR1 MDHEN, CDR2 SYDVKM. The CDR3 contains 19 residues. V gave up 5 bases and J gave up 3 bases, with 25 bases separating them. The CDR3 DNA reads as TGTGCCAGCAGTCCCCCCCTTGCAGTGTGGGGCTCTGACACCGGGGAGCTGTTTTTT. As protein: CASSPPLAVWGSDTGELFF.

The chain recombines TRBV5-6 with TRBJ1-5; unclear D gene. The CDR3 has 13 amino acids. Germline values: CDR1 SGHDT, CDR2 YYEEEE. V lost 1 base and J lost 7, with 9 bases in between. DNA for the CDR3: TGTGCCAGCAGCTTGACCGCCAGACAGCCCCAGCATTTT. Translated, it gives CASSLTARQPQHF.